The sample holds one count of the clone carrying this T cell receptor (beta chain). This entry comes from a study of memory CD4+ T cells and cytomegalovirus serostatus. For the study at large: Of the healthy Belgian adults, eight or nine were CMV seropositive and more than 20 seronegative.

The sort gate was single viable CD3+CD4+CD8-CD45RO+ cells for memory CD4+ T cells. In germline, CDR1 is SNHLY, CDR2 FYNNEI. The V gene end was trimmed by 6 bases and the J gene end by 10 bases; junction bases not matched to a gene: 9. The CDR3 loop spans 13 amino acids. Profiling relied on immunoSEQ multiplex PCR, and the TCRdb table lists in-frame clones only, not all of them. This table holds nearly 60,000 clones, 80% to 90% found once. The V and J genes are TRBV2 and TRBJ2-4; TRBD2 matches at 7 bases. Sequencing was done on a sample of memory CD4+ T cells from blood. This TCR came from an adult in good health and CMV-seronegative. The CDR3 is CASRLNPGGIQYF. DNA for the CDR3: TGTGCCAGCAGGCTAAACCCGGGGGGTATTCAGTACTTC.